This is a list of T cell receptor beta chains from one sample in a study of blood T cell repertoires in COVID-19. The data were produced by immunoSEQ multiplex PCR, yet TCRdb's version contains in-frame clones alone and is incomplete. The data contain about 270,000 clones, roughly 93% of them singletons. The sample comprised PBMCs or T cells enriched from blood (not recorded which). The receptors stem from a woman in her forties with acute COVID-19. Both conserved end residues are part of each CDR3. The order of the fields is D gene, J gene, clone size, V gene, CDR3 protein, CDR3 DNA. The D gene is left open where the match is weak. Clone sizes are given selectively: once, few, many, or a class where the clone is expanded.

TRBD1,TRBJ2-1,-,TRBV11-2,CASSPRGQGLNEQFF,TGTGCCAGCAGCCCGCGGGGACAGGGGCTGAATGAGCAGTTCTTC
-,TRBJ1-2,-,TRBV7-9,CASSLVADGYTF,TGTGCCAGCAGCTTAGTGGCCGATGGCTACACCTTC
TRBD2,TRBJ2-7,-,TRBV20-1,CSASPWREGIYEQYF,TGCAGTGCTAGTCCGTGGCGGGAGGGCATTTACGAGCAGTACTTC
-,TRBJ2-7,-,TRBV4-3,CASSQGILYEQYF,TGCGCCAGCAGCCAAGGTATTCTCTACGAGCAGTACTTC
-,TRBJ1-2,-,TRBV24-1,CATSEGREIRGYTF,TGTGCCACCAGTGAAGGCCGGGAGATAAGAGGCTACACCTTC
-,TRBJ2-7,-,TRBV14,CASRKNRFAEQYF,TGTGCCAGCAGAAAAAACAGGTTCGCCGAGCAGTACTTC
-,TRBJ1-1,-,TRBV5-1,CASSSGRDGVNTEAFF,TGCGCCAGCAGCTCCGGACGGGATGGGGTGAACACTGAAGCTTTCTTT
TRBD1,TRBJ2-2,-,TRBV23-1,CASSHRDRGSNGGELFF,TGCGCCAGCAGTCATAGGGACAGGGGTTCAAACGGCGGGGAGCTGTTTTTT
TRBD1,TRBJ2-3,few,TRBV7-9,CASTTGGHTDTQYF,TGTGCCAGCACCACAGGGGGCCACACAGATACGCAGTATTTT
TRBD2,TRBJ2-1,-,TRBV9,CASSILGLADYNEQFF,TGTGCCAGCAGCATACTAGGACTAGCGGACTACAATGAGCAGTTCTTC
TRBD1,TRBJ1-6,-,TRBV12-3/TRBV12-4,CASIRDRLSPLHF,TGTGCCAGCATCCGGGACAGGCTTTCACCCCTCCACTTT
TRBD1,TRBJ1-1,-,TRBV6-5,CASAITGVDTEAFF,TGTGCCAGCGCTATAACAGGGGTCGACACTGAAGCTTTCTTT
TRBD1,TRBJ1-5,-,TRBV7-9,CASSPGQGGQPQHF,TGTGCCAGCAGCCCTGGACAGGGCGGGCAGCCCCAGCATTTT
-,TRBJ1-2,-,TRBV12-5,CASDSQVYGYTF,TGTGCTAGTGATTCCCAGGTCTATGGCTACACCTTC
-,TRBJ2-1,-,TRBV13,CASSATSYNEQFF,TGTGCCAGCAGCGCCACTTCCTACAATGAGCAGTTCTTC
-,TRBJ1-2,-,TRBV12-2,CASRRQNNYGYTF,TGTGCAAGTCGCCGACAGAATAACTATGGCTACACCTTC
TRBD2,TRBJ2-5,-,TRBV7-9,CASSPNGGVLGETQYF,TGTGCCAGCAGCCCCAATGGGGGGGTATTGGGCGAGACCCAGTACTTC
TRBD2,TRBJ2-7,-,TRBV4-2,CASSQGTSETYEQYF,TGTGCCAGCAGCCAAGGGACTAGCGAGACCTACGAGCAGTACTTC
-,TRBJ2-7,-,TRBV9,CASSVEDFSYEQYF,TGTGCCAGCAGCGTAGAGGACTTCTCCTACGAGCAGTACTTC
-,TRBJ2-7,-,TRBV5-6,CASSSSSGEQYF,TGTGCCAGCAGCTCCTCCTCGGGGGAGCAGTACTTC
-,TRBJ2-3,-,TRBV18,CASSRDSPVTDTQYF,TGTGCCAGCTCACGCGACAGCCCCGTAACAGATACGCAGTATTTT
-,TRBJ1-5,-,TRBV2,CASSEPTGRNQPQHF,TGTGCCAGCAGTGAGCCGACAGGACGCAATCAGCCCCAGCATTTT
TRBD1,TRBJ1-5,-,TRBV7-2,CASSLERGPQPQHF,TGTGCCAGCAGCTTAGAAAGGGGGCCTCAGCCCCAGCATTTT
TRBD2,TRBJ2-2,-,TRBV7-3,CASSFSGGANTGELFF,TGTGCCAGCAGCTTTAGCGGGGGGGCGAACACCGGGGAGCTGTTTTTT
-,TRBJ1-1,-,TRBV28,CASSFRGFGHVNTEAFF,TGTGCCAGCAGTTTTAGAGGCTTCGGACACGTGAACACTGAAGCTTTCTTT
-,TRBJ2-2,-,TRBV7-9,CASSLNRVRGNTGELFF,TGTGCCAGCAGTCTCAACAGGGTAAGAGGTAACACCGGGGAGCTGTTTTTT
-,TRBJ1-2,once,TRBV5-1,CASSLNGNYGYTF,TGCGCCAGCAGCTTGAACGGTAACTATGGCTACACCTTC
TRBD2,TRBJ2-3,-,TRBV4-3,CASSQVRGGRMDTQYF,TGCGCCAGCAGCCAGGTCCGGGGCGGGAGAATGGATACGCAGTATTTT
-,TRBJ2-7,-,TRBV28,CASSFVSTDYEQYF,TGTGCCAGCAGTTTTGTTAGTACAGATTACGAGCAGTACTTC
-,TRBJ1-1,-,TRBV11-2,CATSGMRNTEAFF,TGTGCCACCTCGGGGATGAGGAACACTGAAGCTTTCTTT
-,TRBJ2-3,-,TRBV7-3,CASSVGRGIDTQYF,TGTGCCAGCAGTGTTGGGCGGGGCATAGATACGCAGTATTTT
-,TRBJ1-6,-,TRBV18,CASSPSNSPLHF,TGTGCCAGCTCACCTAGCAATTCACCCCTCCACTTT
-,TRBJ2-2,-,TRBV19,CASSMRGSVTGELFF,TGTGCCAGTAGTATGAGGGGGAGTGTCACCGGGGAGCTGTTTTTT
TRBD1,TRBJ2-7,-,TRBV19,CASSRGQPGLYEQYF,TGTGCCAGTAGTAGGGGACAGCCGGGGCTCTACGAGCAGTACTTC
-,TRBJ1-1,-,TRBV7-9,CASSLSAQRGFF,TGTGCCAGCAGCTTATCCGCCCAGCGAGGATTCTTT
TRBD2,TRBJ2-7,few,TRBV5-4,CASSRGGYEQYF,TGTGCCAGCAGTCGCGGGGGCTACGAGCAGTACTTC
-,TRBJ1-4,-,TRBV7-9,CASSLDRSNEKLFF,TGTGCCAGCAGCTTAGACAGGTCTAATGAAAAACTGTTTTTT
TRBD2,TRBJ2-7,-,TRBV12-3/TRBV12-4,CASSRLAGYEQYF,TGTGCCAGCAGTCGACTAGCGGGCTACGAGCAGTACTTC
TRBD1,TRBJ2-7,-,TRBV27,CASKRGTVGLYEQYF,TGTGCCAGCAAAAGGGGGACAGTTGGACTCTACGAGCAGTACTTC
-,TRBJ2-7,few,TRBV4-1,CASSHVDTRYEQYF,TGCGCCAGCAGCCACGTGGACACCCGCTACGAGCAGTACTTC
TRBD2,TRBJ2-2,once,TRBV18,CASSQLAGPNTGELFF,TGTGCCAGCTCACAACTAGCGGGGCCAAACACCGGGGAGCTGTTTTTT
-,TRBJ2-7,-,TRBV2,CASRVGYYEQYF,TGTGCCAGCAGGGTCGGGTACTACGAGCAGTACTTC
TRBD1,TRBJ1-3,-,TRBV10-1,CASSGGRQGSGNTIYF,TGCGCCAGCAGTGGAGGTAGACAGGGCTCTGGAAACACCATATATTTT
-,TRBJ1-3,-,TRBV10-3,CAINSGTGNTIYF,TGTGCCATCAACTCCGGGACAGGAAACACCATATATTTT
TRBD1,TRBJ2-7,-,TRBV6-5,CASSYSTGESYEQYF,TGTGCCAGCAGTTACTCGACAGGGGAATCCTACGAGCAGTACTTC
-,TRBJ2-2,-,TRBV7-3,CASSSRQSLGGELFF,TGTGCCAGCAGCTCCCGACAGTCCCTAGGGGGGGAGCTGTTTTTT
-,TRBJ2-1,-,TRBV7-3,CASSKGTAYNEQFF,TGTGCCAGCAGCAAGGGGACTGCCTACAATGAGCAGTTCTTC
-,TRBJ1-5,-,TRBV10-2,CASSESFRENQPQHF,TGCGCCAGCAGTGAGTCGTTTCGGGAAAATCAGCCCCAGCATTTT
TRBD1,TRBJ1-6,-,TRBV6-5,CASRTTGVNSPLHF,TGTGCCAGCAGAACGACAGGGGTTAATTCACCCCTCCACTTT
TRBD1,TRBJ2-5,-,TRBV30,CACSSGTGRETQYF,TGTGCCTGTTCCTCCGGGACAGGTAGGGAGACCCAGTACTTC
-,TRBJ1-6,-,TRBV3-1/TRBV3-2,CASSPRDRIGNSPLHF,TGTGCCAGCAGCCCTAGAGACAGGATTGGAAATTCACCCCTCCACTTT
-,TRBJ1-1,-,TRBV11-2,CASSTPGTKNTEAFF,TGTGCCAGCAGCACTCCAGGGACAAAGAACACTGAAGCTTTCTTT
-,TRBJ2-5,-,TRBV7-3,CASTLTGRDGETQYF,TGTGCCAGCACTTTAACGGGCAGGGATGGAGAGACCCAGTACTTC
TRBD2,TRBJ2-7,-,TRBV3-1/TRBV3-2,CASSQEGAGRVGEQYF,TGTGCCAGCAGCCAAGAGGGAGCGGGAAGAGTCGGCGAGCAGTACTTC